The 5 T cell receptor beta chains reported below all come from one sample, sequenced in a study of cytomegalovirus exposure and HLA in healthy donors. The PCR ran on 60 Vbeta and 13 Jbeta primers. The assay was immunoSEQ multiplex PCR, and TCRdb's table has in-frame clones only and misses some. The sample has roughly 120,000 clones; around 61% are singletons. Sequencing was done on a sample of PBMCs. The receptors shown here come from a woman aged 25 to 39 in good health and CMV-seronegative.

The J gene is TRBJ2-1, the V gene TRBV29-1, with a weak D call TRBD2 (5 bases). The length of the CDR3 is 14 residues. V dropped 2 bases and J dropped 9 bases, with 17 bases sitting between them. Germline lookup yields CDR1 SQVTM and CDR2 ANQGSEA. CDR3 in DNA: TGCAGCGTTGAACCCGGAAGCCGGGATTTTGAGCAGTTCTTC. Protein product: CSVEPGSRDFEQFF.

The chain uses TRBV30 and TRBJ2-7; 10 bases match TRBD2. CDR1 GTSNPN and CDR2 SVGIG come from the germline V gene (reference sequence). The CDR3 consists of 14 residues. With 4 bases clipped from V and 10 bases from J, the junction kept 13 bases outside the gene matches. CDR3 region: CAWTTSGTLREQYF. In DNA, the CDR3 is TGTGCCTGGACTACTAGCGGGACTCTAAGGGAACAGTACTTC. The whole variable domain, remainder taken from reference TRBV30 and TRBJ2-7, is SQTIHQWPATLVQPVGSPLSLECTVEGTSNPNLYWYRQAAGRGLQLLFYSVGIGQISSEVPQNLSASRPQDRQFILSSKKLLLSDSGFYLCAWTTSGTLREQYFGPGTRLTVT.

The rearrangement links TRBV7-6 to TRBJ2-2; 9 nucleotides agree with TRBD1. The germline CDR1 and CDR2 sequences are SGHVS and FNYEAQ. Trimming removed 6 bases from V and 5 bases from J; junction bases left unmatched: 10. The CDR3 consists of 16 residues. DNA of the CDR3: TGTGCCAGCAGGTTGGCCGGGACAGGGTATACCGGGGAGCTGTTTTTT. Encoded protein: CASRLAGTGYTGELFF.

V and J are TRBV5-1 and TRBJ2-7; 10 nucleotides align to TRBD2. The CDR3 sequence is 15 residues long. CDR1 is SGHRS, CDR2 YFSETQ, per germline. The trim removed 2 bases at V and 3 bases at J, leaving 5 bases unmatched. The CDR3 DNA reads TGCGCCAGCAGCTTCCCTAGCGGGAGTATCTACGAGCAGTACTTC. Amino acids: CASSFPSGSIYEQYF.

The rearrangement uses TRBV29-1 and TRBJ2-5; D might be TRBD1 (5 bases). V lost 3 bases and J lost 4, with 24 bases in between. This CDR3 region has 17 residues. Germline V gene lookup returns CDR1 SQVTM and CDR2 ANQGSEA. The CDR3: CSVEQPYAGHVRETQYF. The CDR3 region has the DNA TGCAGCGTTGAGCAACCTTACGCCGGACATGTCCGAGAGACCCAGTACTTC.